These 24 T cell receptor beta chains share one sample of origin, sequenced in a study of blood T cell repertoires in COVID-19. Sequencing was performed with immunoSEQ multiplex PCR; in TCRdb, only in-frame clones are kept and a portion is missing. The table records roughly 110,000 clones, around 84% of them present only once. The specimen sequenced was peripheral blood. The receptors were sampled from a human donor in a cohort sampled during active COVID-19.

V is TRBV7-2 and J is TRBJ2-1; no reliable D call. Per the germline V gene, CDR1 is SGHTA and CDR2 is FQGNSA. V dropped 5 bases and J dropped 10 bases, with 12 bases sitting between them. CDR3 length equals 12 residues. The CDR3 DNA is TGTGCCAGCAGCCCACAGCCCGTCGAGCAGTTCTTC. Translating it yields CASSPQPVEQFF.

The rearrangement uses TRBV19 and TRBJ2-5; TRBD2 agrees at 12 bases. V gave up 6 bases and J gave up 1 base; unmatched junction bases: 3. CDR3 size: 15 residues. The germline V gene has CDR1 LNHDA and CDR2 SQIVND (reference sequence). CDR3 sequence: CASRPGLAGQETQYF. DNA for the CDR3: TGTGCCAGTAGACCGGGACTAGCGGGCCAAGAGACCCAGTACTTC.

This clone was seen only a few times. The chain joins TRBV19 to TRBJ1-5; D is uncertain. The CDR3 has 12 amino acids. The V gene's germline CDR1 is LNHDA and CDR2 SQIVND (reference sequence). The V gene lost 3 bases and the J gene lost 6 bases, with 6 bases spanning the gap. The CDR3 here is CASSIHSQPQHF. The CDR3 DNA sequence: TGTGCCAGTAGTATCCATAGTCAGCCCCAGCATTTT.

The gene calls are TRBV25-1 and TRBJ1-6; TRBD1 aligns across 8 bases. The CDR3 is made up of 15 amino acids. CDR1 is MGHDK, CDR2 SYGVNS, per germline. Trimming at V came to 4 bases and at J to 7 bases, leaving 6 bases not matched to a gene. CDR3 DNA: TGTGCCAGCAGTGGACGGACAGGGAACAATTCACCCCTCCACTTT. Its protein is CASSGRTGNNSPLHF. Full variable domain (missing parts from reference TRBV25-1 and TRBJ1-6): EADIYQTPRYLVIGTGKKITLECSQTMGHDKMYWYQQDPGMELHLIHYSYGVNSTEKGDLSSESTVSRIRTEHFPLTLESARPSHTSQYLCASSGRTGNNSPLHFGNGTRLTVT.

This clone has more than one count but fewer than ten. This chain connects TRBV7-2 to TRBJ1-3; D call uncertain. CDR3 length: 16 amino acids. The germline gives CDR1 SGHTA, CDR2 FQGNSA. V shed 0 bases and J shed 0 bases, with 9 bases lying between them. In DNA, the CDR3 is TGTGCCAGCAGCTTAGCCCTTACATCCTCTGGAAACACCATATATTTT. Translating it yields CASSLALTSSGNTIYF.

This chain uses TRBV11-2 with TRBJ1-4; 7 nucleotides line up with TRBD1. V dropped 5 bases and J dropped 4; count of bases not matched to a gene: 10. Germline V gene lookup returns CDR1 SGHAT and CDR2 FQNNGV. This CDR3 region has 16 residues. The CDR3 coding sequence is TGTGCCAGCAGCACCGCACCGGGACAGCTTAATGAAAAACTGTTTTTT. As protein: CASSTAPGQLNEKLFF.

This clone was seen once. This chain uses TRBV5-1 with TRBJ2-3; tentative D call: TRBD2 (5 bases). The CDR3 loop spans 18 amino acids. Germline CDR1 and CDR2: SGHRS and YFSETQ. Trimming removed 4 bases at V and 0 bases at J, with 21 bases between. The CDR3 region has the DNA TGCGCCAGCAGCCGCACTCCAATAGCGCTAACTAGCACAGATACGCAGTATTTT. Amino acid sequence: CASSRTPIALTSTDTQYF.

The CDR3 nucleotides read TGTGCCAGCAGTTTAGATCAGGGGGTCAACTATGGCTACACCTTC. Its protein is CASSLDQGVNYGYTF. The chain links TRBV28 to TRBJ1-2, with 7 bases matching TRBD1. CDR1 and CDR2 from the germline V gene are MDHEN and SYDVKM. With V trimmed by 2 bases and J by 2 bases, 5 bases remained unmatched. This CDR3 has 15 residues.

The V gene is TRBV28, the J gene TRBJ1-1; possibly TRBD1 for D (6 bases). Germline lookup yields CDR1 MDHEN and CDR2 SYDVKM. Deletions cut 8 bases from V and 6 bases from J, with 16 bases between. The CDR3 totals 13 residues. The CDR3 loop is CASPPSPGAEAFF. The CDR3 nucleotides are TGTGCCAGCCCCCCTTCCCCAGGGGCTGAAGCTTTCTTT.

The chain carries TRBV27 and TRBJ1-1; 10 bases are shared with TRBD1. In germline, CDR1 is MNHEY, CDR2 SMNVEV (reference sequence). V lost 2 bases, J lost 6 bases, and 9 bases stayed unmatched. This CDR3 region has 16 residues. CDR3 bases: TGTGCCAGCAGTTTAAGGACAGGGGGTTATCTTTCTGAAGCTTTCTTT. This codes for CASSLRTGGYLSEAFF.

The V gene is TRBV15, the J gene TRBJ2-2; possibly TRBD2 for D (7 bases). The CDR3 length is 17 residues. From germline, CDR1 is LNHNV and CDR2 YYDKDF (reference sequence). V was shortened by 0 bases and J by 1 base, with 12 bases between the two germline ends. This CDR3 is CATSRDRGALNTGELFF. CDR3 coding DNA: TGTGCCACCAGCAGAGATCGGGGGGCACTGAACACCGGGGAGCTGTTTTTT.

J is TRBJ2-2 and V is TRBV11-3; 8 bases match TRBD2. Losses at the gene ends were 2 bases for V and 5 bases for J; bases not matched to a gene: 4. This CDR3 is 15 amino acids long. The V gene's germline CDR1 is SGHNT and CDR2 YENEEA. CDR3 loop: CASSLPGGETGELFF. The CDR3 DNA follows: TGTGCCAGCAGCTTACCGGGGGGGGAAACCGGGGAGCTGTTTTTT.

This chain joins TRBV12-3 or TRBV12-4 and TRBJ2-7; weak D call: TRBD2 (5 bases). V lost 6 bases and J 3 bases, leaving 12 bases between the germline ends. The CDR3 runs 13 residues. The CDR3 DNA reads TGTGCCAGCAGCCCCAGAGGAGGCTACGAGCAGTACTTC. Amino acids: CASSPRGGYEQYF.

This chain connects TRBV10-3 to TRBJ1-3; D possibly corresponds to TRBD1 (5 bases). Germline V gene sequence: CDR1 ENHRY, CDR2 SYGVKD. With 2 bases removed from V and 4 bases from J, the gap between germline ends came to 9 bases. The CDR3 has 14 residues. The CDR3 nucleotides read TGTGCCATCAGTGAGGAGAACAGGGGAAACACCATATATTTT. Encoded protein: CAISEENRGNTIYF.

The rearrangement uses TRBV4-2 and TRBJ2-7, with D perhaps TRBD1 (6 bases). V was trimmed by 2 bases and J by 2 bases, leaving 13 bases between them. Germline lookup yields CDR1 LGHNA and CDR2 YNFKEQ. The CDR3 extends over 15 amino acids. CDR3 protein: CASSQTSQGPYEQYF. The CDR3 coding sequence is TGTGCCAGCAGCCAAACCTCTCAGGGGCCCTACGAGCAGTACTTC.

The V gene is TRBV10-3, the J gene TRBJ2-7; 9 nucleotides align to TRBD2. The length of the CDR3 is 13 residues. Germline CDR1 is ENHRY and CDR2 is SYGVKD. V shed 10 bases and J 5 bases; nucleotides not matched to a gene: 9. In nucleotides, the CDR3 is TGTGCCACCGCGGGGGGGCCTAGTAACGAGCAGTACTTC. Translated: CATAGGPSNEQYF.

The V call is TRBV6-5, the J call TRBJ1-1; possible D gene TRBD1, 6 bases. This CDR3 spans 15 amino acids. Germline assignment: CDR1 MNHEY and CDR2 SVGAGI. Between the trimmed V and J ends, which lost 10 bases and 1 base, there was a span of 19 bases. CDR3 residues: CATTKGVTGNTEAFF. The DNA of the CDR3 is TGTGCCACCACGAAGGGGGTTACAGGGAACACTGAAGCTTTCTTT.

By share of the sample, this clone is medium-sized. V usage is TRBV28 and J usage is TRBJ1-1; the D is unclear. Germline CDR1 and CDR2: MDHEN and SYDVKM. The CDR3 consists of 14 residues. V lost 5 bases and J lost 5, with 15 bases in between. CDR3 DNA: TGTGCCAGCAGTCCCTTATATGCGGGGACTGAAGCTTTCTTT. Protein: CASSPLYAGTEAFF.

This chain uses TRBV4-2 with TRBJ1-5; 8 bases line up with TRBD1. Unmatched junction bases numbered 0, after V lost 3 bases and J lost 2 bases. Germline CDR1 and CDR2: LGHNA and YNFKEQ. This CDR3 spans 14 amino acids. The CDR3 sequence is CASSQGQGNQPQHF. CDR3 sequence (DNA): TGTGCCAGCAGCCAGGGACAGGGCAATCAGCCCCAGCATTTT.

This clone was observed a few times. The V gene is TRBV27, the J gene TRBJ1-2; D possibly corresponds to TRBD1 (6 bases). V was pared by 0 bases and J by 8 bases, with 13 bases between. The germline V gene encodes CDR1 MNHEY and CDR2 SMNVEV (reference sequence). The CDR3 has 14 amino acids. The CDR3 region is CASSLSTGSDGYTF. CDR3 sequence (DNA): TGTGCCAGCAGTTTATCGACAGGTTCTGACGGCTACACCTTC.

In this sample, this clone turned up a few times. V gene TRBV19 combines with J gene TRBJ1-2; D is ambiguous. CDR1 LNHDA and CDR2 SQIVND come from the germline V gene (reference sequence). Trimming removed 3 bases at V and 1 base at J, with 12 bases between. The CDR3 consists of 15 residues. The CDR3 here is CASSIYGLGNYGYTF. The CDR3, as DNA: TGTGCCAGTAGTATTTACGGTCTCGGTAACTATGGCTACACCTTC. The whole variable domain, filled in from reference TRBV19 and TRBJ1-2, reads DGGITQSPKYLFRKEGQNVTLSCEQNLNHDAMYWYRQDPGQGLRLIYYSQIVNDFQKGDIAEGYSVSREKKESFPLTVTSAQKNPTAFYLCASSIYGLGNYGYTFGSGTRLTVV.

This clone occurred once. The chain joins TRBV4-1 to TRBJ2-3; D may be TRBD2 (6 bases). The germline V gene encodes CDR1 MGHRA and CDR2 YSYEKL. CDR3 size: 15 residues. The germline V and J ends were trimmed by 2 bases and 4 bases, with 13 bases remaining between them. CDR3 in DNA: TGCGCCAGCAGCCAAATTAGCAGGGAGGCAGATACGCAGTATTTT. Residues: CASSQISREADTQYF.

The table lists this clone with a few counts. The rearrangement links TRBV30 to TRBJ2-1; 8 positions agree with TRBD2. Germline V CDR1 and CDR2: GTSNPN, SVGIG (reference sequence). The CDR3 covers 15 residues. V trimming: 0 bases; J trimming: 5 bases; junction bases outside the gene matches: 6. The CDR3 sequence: CAWSVGGGTNNEQFF. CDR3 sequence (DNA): TGTGCCTGGAGTGTTGGCGGGGGGACAAACAATGAGCAGTTCTTC.

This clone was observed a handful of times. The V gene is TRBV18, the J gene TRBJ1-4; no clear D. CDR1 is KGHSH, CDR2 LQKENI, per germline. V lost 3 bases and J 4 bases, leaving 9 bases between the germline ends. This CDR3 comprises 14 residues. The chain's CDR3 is CASSPFSDNEKLFF. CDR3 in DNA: TGTGCCAGCTCACCTTTCTCAGATAATGAAAAACTGTTTTTT.